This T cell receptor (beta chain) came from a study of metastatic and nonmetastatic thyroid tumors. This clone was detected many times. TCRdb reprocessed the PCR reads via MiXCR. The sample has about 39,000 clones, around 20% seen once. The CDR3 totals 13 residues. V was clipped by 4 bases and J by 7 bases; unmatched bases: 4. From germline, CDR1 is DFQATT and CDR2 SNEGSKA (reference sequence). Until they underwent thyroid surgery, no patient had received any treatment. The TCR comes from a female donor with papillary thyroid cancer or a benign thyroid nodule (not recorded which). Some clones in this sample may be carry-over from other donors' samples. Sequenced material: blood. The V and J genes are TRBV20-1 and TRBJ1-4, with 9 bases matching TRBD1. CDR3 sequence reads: CSAIQGAREKLFF. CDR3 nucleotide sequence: TGCAGTGCTATACAGGGGGCGCGTGAAAAACTGTTTTTT.